This T cell receptor beta chain was found in a study of OX40 agonist ivuxolimab in advanced cancers. On the study more broadly: An agonistic human IgG2 monoclonal antibody against OX40 (CD134) was given. Patients enrolled in dose escalation were diagnosed with hepatocellular carcinoma, melanoma, renal cell or head and neck cancer.

Here immunoSEQ multiplex PCR was the method, and the copy in TCRdb shows in-frame clones only, minus some. The sample has about 61,000 clones, around 86% seen once. Losses at the gene ends were 8 bases for V and 8 bases for J; bases not matched to a gene: 7. The CDR3 length is 13 residues. Germline V gives CDR1 MNHNS, CDR2 SASEGT. The receptor comes from an adult with an advanced solid tumor such as melanoma, head and neck, liver or kidney cancer. The sequencing here drew on CD4+ or CD8+ T cells sorted from blood, taken in a trial of the OX40 agonist ivuxolimab. The chain recombines TRBV6-1 with TRBJ2-7; TRBD2 matches at 12 bases. CDR3 sequence reads: CASELAGGSQQYF. As DNA, the CDR3 is TGTGCCAGCGAACTAGCGGGGGGTAGTCAGCAGTACTTC.